These T cell receptor beta chains were read from a single sample in a study of control samples from healthy donors and cancer patients. Assay used: immunoSEQ multiplex PCR; TCRdb lists only in-frame clones, some missing. This sample has over 150,000 clones; approximately 94% occur once, and the top ten carry around 1.3%. Specimen: blood. These receptors were collected from a woman under 30 in good health. The conserved cysteine and the conserved F or W are not part of the CDR3 here. The order of the fields is J gene, D gene, V gene, CDR3 protein. D genes are given only for firm matches.

>TRBJ1-3|.|TRBV29-1
SAAWGLTGNTIY
>TRBJ1-6|TRBD1|TRBV11-3
ASSLASGTGINSPLH
>TRBJ2-2|.|TRBV2
ASSVETAGELF
>TRBJ1-4|.|TRBV28
ASSSSTTNEKLF
>TRBJ1-1|.|TRBV5-6
ASSLAGRYMNTEAF
>TRBJ1-3|.|TRBV28
ASNLAGENSGNTIY
>TRBJ1-3|TRBD1|TRBV7-7
ASSRGQGYGNTIY
>TRBJ2-2|TRBD2|TRBV5-5
ASSPPGLPNTGELF
>TRBJ2-7|.|TRBV28
ATLEGYEQY
>TRBJ1-2|.|TRBV23-1
ASSQSDRPAGYGYT
>TRBJ1-2|.|TRBV5-6
ASSSLDRNYGYT
>TRBJ2-1|.|TRBV27
ASSLGQYNEQF
>TRBJ2-1|TRBD2|TRBV4-1
ASSQLAGGPSKF
>TRBJ2-5|.|TRBV18
ASSPSAWETQY
>TRBJ2-5|TRBD1|TRBV6-1
ASRAQGVETQY
>TRBJ1-2|.|TRBV12-3/TRBV12-4
ASSTCYT
>TRBJ2-5|.|TRBV7-9
ASSRDRPLGETQY
>TRBJ1-3|.|TRBV5-6
ASSWRGSGNTIY
>TRBJ1-1|.|TRBV6-5
ASSLRDGEAF
>TRBJ1-3|.|TRBV6-5
ASSRQASSGNTIY
>TRBJ1-2|.|TRBV18
ASSPHPSFYGYT
>TRBJ1-5|.|TRBV4-1
ASSQDLRQPQH
>TRBJ1-1|.|TRBV19
ASSPGGARSAEAF
>TRBJ1-5|.|TRBV10-3
AISESGRQPQH
>TRBJ1-2|.|TRBV6-2/TRBV6-3
ASSSRDRIGGYT
>TRBJ2-7|.|TRBV11-3
ASSPPWGVGEQY
>TRBJ1-2|.|TRBV12-3/TRBV12-4
ASSFDYGYT
>TRBJ1-1|.|TRBV7-9
ASSPTGSHTEAF
>TRBJ2-2|.|TRBV6-5
ASRRFATGELF
>TRBJ1-2|TRBD1|TRBV2
ASRTGWGDGYT
>TRBJ1-2|.|TRBV29-1
SVEVYDGYT
>TRBJ1-2|.|TRBV7-2
ASSLGGLYGYT
>TRBJ2-2|.|TRBV3-1/TRBV3-2
ASSRTGELF
>TRBJ2-3|TRBD2|TRBV29-1
SVGMMWSGTLEADTQY
>TRBJ2-1|TRBD2|TRBV7-2
ASSLAGGAGGRNEQF
>TRBJ2-1|TRBD1|TRBV3-1/TRBV3-2
ASRHLTGGNEQF
>TRBJ2-1|.|TRBV5-6
ASSYLMGRRQF
>TRBJ2-1|TRBD2|TRBV5-5
ASGGGSEQF
>TRBJ1-1|.|TRBV6-2/TRBV6-3
ASSYLPRGTEAF
>TRBJ1-1|.|TRBV21-1
ASSQRGQGGNTEAF
>TRBJ1-2|.|TRBV27
ASSSAGLYGYT
>TRBJ2-7|TRBD1|TRBV9
ASSVGTASYEQY
>TRBJ2-2|TRBD2|TRBV7-7
ASSLRGGGGADRVGELF
>TRBJ2-1|TRBD2|TRBV5-1
ASSLVRGGRVNEQF
>TRBJ2-5|TRBD2|TRBV7-2
ASNLMGGQETQY
>TRBJ2-2|TRBD1|TRBV3-1/TRBV3-2
ASEGITGGRTGELF
>TRBJ2-3|.|TRBV5-6
ASTLGGNVGTQY
>TRBJ2-1|TRBD2|TRBV7-2
ASSWIRTSGGSEQF
>TRBJ1-4|.|TRBV7-9
ASSRGQPNEKLF
>TRBJ2-7|.|TRBV4-1
ASSQSEGPYEQY